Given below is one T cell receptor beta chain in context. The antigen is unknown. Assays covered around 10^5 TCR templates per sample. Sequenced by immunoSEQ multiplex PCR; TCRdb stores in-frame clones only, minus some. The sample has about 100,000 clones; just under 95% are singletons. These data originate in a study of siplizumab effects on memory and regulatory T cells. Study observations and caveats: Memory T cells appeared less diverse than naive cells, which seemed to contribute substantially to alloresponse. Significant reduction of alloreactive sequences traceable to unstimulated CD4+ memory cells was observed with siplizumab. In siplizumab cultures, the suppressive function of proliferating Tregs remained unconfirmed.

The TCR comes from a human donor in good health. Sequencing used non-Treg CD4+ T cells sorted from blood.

The CDR3 is CASSSRDFLNEKLFF. The CDR3 nucleotides read TGTGCCAGCTCAAGCCGGGACTTCTTAAATGAAAAACTGTTTTTT. This chain joins TRBV18 and TRBJ1-4; perhaps TRBD1 as D (5 bases). The CDR3 is 15 residues long. Germline loops: CDR1 KGHSH, CDR2 LQKENI. Trimming stripped 5 bases from V and 5 bases from J, with 15 bases between.